The present entry profiles one T cell receptor (beta chain) with its context. Unmatched junction bases numbered 4, after V lost 4 bases and J lost 5 bases. The germline CDR1 and CDR2 sequences are KGHDR and SFDVKD. The CDR3 totals 14 residues. This entry is derived from a study of blood T cell repertoires in COVID-19. In the study's own analysis: Researchers report that nucleated cell counts were estimated from reference gene primer amplification. Repertoires were generated with immunoSEQ multiplex PCR, while TCRdb's copy carries only in-frame clones and drops some. D and trimming were read from the DNA, whereas the V and J calls and clone size are those reported in that table. This table has 300,000 to 500,000 clones, around 89% appearing once.

The chain combines TRBV24-1 with TRBJ1-5; 7 bases align to TRBD1. The source material was PBMCs or T cells enriched from blood (not recorded which). The TCR was taken from a woman in her 30s with acute COVID-19. The DNA of the CDR3 is TGTGCCACCAGTGACGAGGACAGGCATCAGCCCCAGCATTTT. It encodes CATSDEDRHQPQHF.